The clone carrying this TCR beta chain was counted between two and nine times. Source study methods: Amplification of reference gene primers provided the estimated nucleated cell counts. Some clones are missing from TCRdb's copy, which holds only in-frame ones; the method was immunoSEQ multiplex PCR. The V and J calls and clone size were taken over from that table, and D and trimming were inferred from the DNA. The table lists about 18,000 clones, approximately 88% of them singletons. Trimming cost V 0 bases and J 6 bases, with 22 bases left between them. CDR1 is LGHNA, CDR2 YSLEER, per germline. CDR3 length: 18 amino acids. This specimen comes from a study of blood T cell repertoires in COVID-19. Study-wide background: The United States, Italy and Spain provided the acute and convalescent COVID-19 samples.

Clinical history as reported by participants underpinned cohort assignment. For recovered donors of Cohort 3, there were two negative PCRs, clearance, or symptom resolution. The clonotype was recovered from a woman in her 30s who had recovered from COVID-19. The chain links TRBV4-3 to TRBJ2-3, with D possibly TRBD1 on 6 matching bases. The sequencing sample was made of PBMCs or T cells enriched from blood (not recorded which). The CDR3 nucleotides read TGCGCCAGCAGCCAAGATCTTCGGCAGGGGAACGGATACGATACGCAGTATTTT. Its translation is CASSQDLRQGNGYDTQYF.